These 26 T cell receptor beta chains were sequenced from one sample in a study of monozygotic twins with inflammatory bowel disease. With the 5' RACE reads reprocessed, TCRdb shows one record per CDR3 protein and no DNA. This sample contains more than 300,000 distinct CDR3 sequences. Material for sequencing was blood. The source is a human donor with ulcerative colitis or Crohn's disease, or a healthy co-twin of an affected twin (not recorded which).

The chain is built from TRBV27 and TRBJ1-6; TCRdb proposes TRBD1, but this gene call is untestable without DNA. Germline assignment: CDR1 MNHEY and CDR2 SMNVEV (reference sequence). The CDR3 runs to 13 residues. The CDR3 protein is CASSSDRSSPLHF.

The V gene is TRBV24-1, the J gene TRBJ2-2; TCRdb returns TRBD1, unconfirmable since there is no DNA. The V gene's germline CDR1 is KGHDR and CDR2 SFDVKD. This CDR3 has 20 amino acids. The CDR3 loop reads CATSDLRSGQGSSRAGELFF.

CDR3 sequence: CAWSAGWLAGSPYNEQFF. The V call is TRBV30, the J call TRBJ2-1; the TCRdb D gene call, TRBD2, has no DNA to confirm it. This CDR3 has 18 amino acids. Per germline, CDR1 GTSNPN and CDR2 SVGIG (reference sequence).

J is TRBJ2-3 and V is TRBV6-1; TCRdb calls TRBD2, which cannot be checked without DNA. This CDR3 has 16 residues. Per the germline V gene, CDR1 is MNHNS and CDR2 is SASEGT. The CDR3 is CASISGGGLMTDTQYF.

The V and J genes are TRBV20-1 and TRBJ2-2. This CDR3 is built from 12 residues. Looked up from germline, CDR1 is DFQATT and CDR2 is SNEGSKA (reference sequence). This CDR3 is CSASFNTGELFF.

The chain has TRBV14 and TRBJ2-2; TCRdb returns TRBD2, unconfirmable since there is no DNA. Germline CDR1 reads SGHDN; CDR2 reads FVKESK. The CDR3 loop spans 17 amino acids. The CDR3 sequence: CASSQVWGLINTGELFF.

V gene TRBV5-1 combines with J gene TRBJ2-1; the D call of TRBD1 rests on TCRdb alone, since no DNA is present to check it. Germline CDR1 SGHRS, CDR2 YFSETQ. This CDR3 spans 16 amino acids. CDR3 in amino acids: CASSSSTREWTNEQFF.

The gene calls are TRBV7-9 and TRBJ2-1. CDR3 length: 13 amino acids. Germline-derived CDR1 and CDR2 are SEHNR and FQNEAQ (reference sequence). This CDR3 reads CASSLALGNEQFF.

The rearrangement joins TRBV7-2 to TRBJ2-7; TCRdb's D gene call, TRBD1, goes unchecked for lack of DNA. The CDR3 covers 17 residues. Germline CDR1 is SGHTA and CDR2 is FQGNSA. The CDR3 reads CASSEGAGTGGSYEQYF.

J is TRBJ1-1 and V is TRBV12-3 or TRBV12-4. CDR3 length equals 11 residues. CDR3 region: CASRGYTEAFF.

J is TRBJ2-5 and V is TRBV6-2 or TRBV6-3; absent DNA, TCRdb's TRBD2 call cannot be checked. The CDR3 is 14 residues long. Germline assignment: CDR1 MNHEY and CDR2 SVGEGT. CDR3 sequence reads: CASSLAGSTKTQYF.

CDR3: CASSLPRDTDYEQYF. The V and J genes are TRBV28 and TRBJ2-7; TCRdb's D call, TRBD1, is unchecked because there is no DNA. This CDR3 is built from 15 residues. Germline V gene data show CDR1 as MDHEN and CDR2 as SYDVKM.

The CDR3 reads CSARTGLFSDTQYF. The V gene is TRBV20-1, the J gene TRBJ2-3; TCRdb indicates TRBD1, and absent DNA this call remains unverified. There are 14 residues in the CDR3. Germline lookup yields CDR1 DFQATT and CDR2 SNEGSKA (reference sequence).

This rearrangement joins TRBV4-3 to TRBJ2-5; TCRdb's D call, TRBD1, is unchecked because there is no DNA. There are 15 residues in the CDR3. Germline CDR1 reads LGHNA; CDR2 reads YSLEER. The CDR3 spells CASSLVTGGSETQYF.

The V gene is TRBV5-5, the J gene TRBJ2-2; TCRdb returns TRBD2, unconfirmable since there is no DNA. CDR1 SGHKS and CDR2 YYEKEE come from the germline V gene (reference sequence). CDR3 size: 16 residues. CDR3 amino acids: CASSPTGTSITGELFF. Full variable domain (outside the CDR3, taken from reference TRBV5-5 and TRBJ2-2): DAGVTQSPTHLIKTRGQQVTLRCSPISGHKSVSWYQQVLGQGPQFIFQYYEKEERGRGNFPDRFSARQFPNYSSELNVNALLLGDSALYLCASSPTGTSITGELFFGEGSRLTVL.

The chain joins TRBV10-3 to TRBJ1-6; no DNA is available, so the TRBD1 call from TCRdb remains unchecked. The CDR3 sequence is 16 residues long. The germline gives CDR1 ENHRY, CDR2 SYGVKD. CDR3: CAIWDSQSSYNSPLHF.

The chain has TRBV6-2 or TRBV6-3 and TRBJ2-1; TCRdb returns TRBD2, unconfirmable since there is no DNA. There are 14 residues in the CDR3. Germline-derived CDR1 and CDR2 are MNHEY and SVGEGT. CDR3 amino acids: CASNVAGGPNEQFF.

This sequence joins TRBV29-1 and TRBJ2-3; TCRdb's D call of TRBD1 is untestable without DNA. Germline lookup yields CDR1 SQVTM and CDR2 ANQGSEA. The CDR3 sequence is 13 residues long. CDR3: CTMWDRSTDTQYF.

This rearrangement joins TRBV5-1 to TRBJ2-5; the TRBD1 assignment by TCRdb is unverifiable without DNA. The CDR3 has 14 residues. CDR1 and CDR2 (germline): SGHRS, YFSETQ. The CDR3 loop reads CASSPGGAGETQYF.

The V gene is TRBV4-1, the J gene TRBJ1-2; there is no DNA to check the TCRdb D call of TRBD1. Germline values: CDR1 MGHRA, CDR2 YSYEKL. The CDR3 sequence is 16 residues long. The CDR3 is CASSPQEGDSAYGYTF.

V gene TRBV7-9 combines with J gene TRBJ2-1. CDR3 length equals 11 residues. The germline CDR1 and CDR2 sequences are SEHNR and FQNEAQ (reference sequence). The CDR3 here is CASSLSKAEFF.

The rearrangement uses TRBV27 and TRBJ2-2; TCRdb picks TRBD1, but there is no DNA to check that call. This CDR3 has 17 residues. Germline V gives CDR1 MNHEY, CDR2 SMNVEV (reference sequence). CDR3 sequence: CASSYIPSTGSTGELFF.

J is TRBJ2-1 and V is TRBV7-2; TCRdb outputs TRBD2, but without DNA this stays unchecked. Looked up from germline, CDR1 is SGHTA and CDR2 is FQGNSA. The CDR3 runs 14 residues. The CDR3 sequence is CASSLLLREYEQFF.

CDR3: CATGTGTRPREQFF. J is TRBJ2-1 and V is TRBV24-1; checking the TCRdb D call of TRBD1 is not possible without DNA. The germline CDR1 and CDR2 sequences are KGHDR and SFDVKD. There are 14 residues in the CDR3.

The CDR3: CASSPTSDTQYF. The J gene is TRBJ2-3, the V gene TRBV6-2 or TRBV6-3. The CDR3 spans 12 residues. Germline V gene lookup returns CDR1 MNHEY and CDR2 SVGEGT.

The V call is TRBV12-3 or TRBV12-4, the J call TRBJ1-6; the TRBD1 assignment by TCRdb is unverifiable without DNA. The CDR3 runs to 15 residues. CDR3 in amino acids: CASTTRGQAYSPLHF.